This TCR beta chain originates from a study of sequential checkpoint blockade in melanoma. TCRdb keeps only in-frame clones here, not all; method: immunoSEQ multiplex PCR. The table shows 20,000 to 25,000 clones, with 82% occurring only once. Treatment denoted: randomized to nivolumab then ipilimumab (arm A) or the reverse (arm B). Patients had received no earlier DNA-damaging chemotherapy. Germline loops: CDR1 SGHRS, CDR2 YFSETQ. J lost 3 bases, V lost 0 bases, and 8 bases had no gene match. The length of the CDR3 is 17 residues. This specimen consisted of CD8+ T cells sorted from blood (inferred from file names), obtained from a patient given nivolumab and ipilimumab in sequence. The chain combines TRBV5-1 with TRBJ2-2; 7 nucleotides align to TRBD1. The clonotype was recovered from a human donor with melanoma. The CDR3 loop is CASSLVPTGADTGELFF. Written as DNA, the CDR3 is TGCGCCAGCAGCTTGGTCCCTACAGGGGCGGACACCGGGGAGCTGTTTTTT.